This entry describes one TCR beta chain. Its antigen is not known. The germline V gene encodes CDR1 MDHEN and CDR2 SYDVKM. The CDR3 is 13 residues long. The data are from a study of blood T cells in healthy people across ages. Whole-study findings and limits: Naive CD4+ cell counts and diversity both ran higher in long-lived than in aged donors.

PCR was performed a second time for roughly 7 to 11 cycles using a sample-barcoded 5' primer and a J-beta primer mix. Template switching added a 12-random-nucleotide identifier to every cDNA molecule. MiXCR was run by TCRdb on the 5' RACE reads, yielding one entry per CDR3 protein. The table has 600,000 to 1,000,000 distinct CDR3 sequences, 58% seen once. No fewer than 6 million PBMCs went into each sample. The V call is TRBV28, the J call TRBJ2-4; possible D gene TRBD2, 6 bases. The J call may be wrong; the DNA end is better matched by TRBJ2-7. The sequenced sample was blood. The receptor's source is a man aged 30 to 39 in good health. As DNA, the CDR3 is TGTGCCAGCTACAGGACCGGGACTTACGAGCAGTACTTC. It yields the protein CASYRTGTYEQYF.